These 12 T cell receptor beta chains came from one sample sequenced in a study of cytomegalovirus exposure and HLA in healthy donors (dated by TCRdb to 2016 to 2017). The method was the immunoSEQ multiplex PCR assay. For the multiplex PCR, a mixture combining 60 forward primers for TCR Vbeta segments and 13 reverse primers for TCR Jbeta segments was used. Not all clones reach the TCRdb copy of this immuneACCESS table, which keeps in-frame sequences only. Checked studies attribute under half of the gap to unresolved V genes and leave the rest unexplained. Present in this sample are under 250,000 clones, roughly 85% of which were seen just once. Of the sample, around 4.3% is held by the ten largest clones. The specimen was PBMCs. The receptors were gathered from a woman in her twenties or thirties in good health and CMV-seropositive.

This chain joins TRBV5-5 and TRBJ2-2; maybe TRBD2 (5 bases). Trimming took 4 bases from V and 3 from J, leaving 10 bases between them. Germline CDR1 and CDR2: SGHKS and YYEKEE (reference sequence). This CDR3 contains 14 residues. This CDR3 is CASSLDFYTGELFF. For the CDR3, the DNA is TGTGCCAGCAGCCTGGACTTTTACACCGGGGAGCTGTTTTTT.

The gene calls are TRBV7-2 and TRBJ2-3; a possible D gene is TRBD2 (6 bases). The V gene lost 7 bases and the J gene lost 6 bases, with 23 bases spanning the gap. CDR1 is SGHTA, CDR2 FQGNSA, per germline. The CDR3 has 16 residues. The CDR3 here is CASTRPLARGWDTQYF. The CDR3 DNA is TGTGCCAGCACACGTCCTCTAGCGAGAGGGTGGGATACGCAGTATTTT.

V usage is TRBV5-1 and J usage is TRBJ2-2, with 7 bases lining up with TRBD1. The length of the CDR3 is 15 residues. The germline gives CDR1 SGHRS, CDR2 YFSETQ. Trimming removed 4 bases from V and 3 bases from J; junction bases left unmatched: 6. The CDR3 here is CASSEGGQYTGELFF. The CDR3 nucleotides are TGCGCCAGCAGCGAAGGGGGACAGTACACCGGGGAGCTGTTTTTT.

The V gene is TRBV29-1, the J gene TRBJ1-2; TRBD1 matches at 8 bases. The V segment lost 6 bases and the J segment 4 bases; nucleotides outside the gene matches: 10. Per the germline V gene, CDR1 is SQVTM and CDR2 is ANQGSEA. This CDR3 has 14 amino acids. The CDR3 DNA is TGCAGCGTAACCGGACAGGGAAAGTCCTATGGCTACACCTTC. It yields the protein CSVTGQGKSYGYTF.

The chain joins TRBV5-4 to TRBJ1-1; D possibly corresponds to TRBD1 (5 bases). V dropped 1 base and J dropped 1 base, with 8 bases sitting between them. This CDR3 has 14 residues. Germline CDR1 and CDR2: SGHNT and YYREEE (reference sequence). The CDR3, as DNA: TGTGCCAGCAGCTTGAGGGGCGGGAACACTGAAGCTTTCTTT. Amino acids: CASSLRGGNTEAFF. The whole variable domain, filled in from reference TRBV5-4 and TRBJ1-1, reads ETGVTQSPTHLIKTRGQQVTLRCSSQSGHNTVSWYQQALGQGPQFIFQYYREEENGRGNFPPRFSGLQFPNYSSELNVNALELDDSALYLCASSLRGGNTEAFFGQGTRLTVV.

As to this clone: The same CDR3 is also encoded by other DNA sequences in this sample. This rearrangement joins TRBV7-2 to TRBJ2-7; D is uncertain. In germline, CDR1 is SGHTA, CDR2 FQGNSA. Trimming took 5 bases from V and 7 from J, leaving 12 bases between them. CDR3 length equals 12 residues. CDR3 bases: TGTGCCAGCAGCCCCGGAGAGTGGGAGCAGTACTTC. Translating gives CASSPGEWEQYF.

This clone was picked up one time. The chain recombines TRBV12-5 with TRBJ2-7, with D possibly matching TRBD1 (6 bases). The CDR3 is made up of 15 amino acids. Germline values: CDR1 LGHNT, CDR2 FRNRAP. V lost 7 bases and J 2 bases, leaving 18 bases between the germline ends. The CDR3 loop reads CASASGAGGAYEQYF. CDR3 DNA sequence: TGTGCTAGTGCCTCAGGGGCGGGCGGAGCCTACGAGCAGTACTTC.

This chain links TRBV2 with TRBJ1-5; tentative D call: TRBD1 (5 bases). V gave up 1 base and J gave up 2 bases, with 12 bases separating them. The germline gives CDR1 SNHLY, CDR2 FYNNEI. The length of the CDR3 is 16 residues. CDR3 nucleotides: TGTGCCAGCAGTGAAGTGGGCACGGGGGGCAATCAGCCCCAGCATTTT. This sequence encodes CASSEVGTGGNQPQHF. Full variable domain (remainder filled in from reference TRBV2 and TRBJ1-5): EPEVTQTPSHQVTQMGQEVILRCVPISNHLYFYWYRQILGQKVEFLVSFYNNEISEKSEIFDDQFSVERPDGSNFTLKIRSTKLEDSAMYFCASSEVGTGGNQPQHFGDGTRLSIL.

The rearrangement links TRBV5-1 to TRBJ2-6, with TRBD1 matching over 9 bases. The CDR3 has 20 residues. Unmatched junction bases numbered 15, after V lost 1 base and J lost 4 bases. The germline V gene has CDR1 SGHRS and CDR2 YFSETQ. The CDR3 spells CASSLYVYRGRGAGANVLTF. CDR3 DNA: TGCGCCAGCAGCTTGTATGTGTACAGGGGGCGAGGGGCCGGGGCCAACGTCCTGACTTTC.

This clone was found once. V gene TRBV5-1 combines with J gene TRBJ1-1; a possible D gene is TRBD1 (5 bases). With 0 bases removed from V and 0 bases from J, the gap between germline ends came to 12 bases. Germline V gives CDR1 SGHRS, CDR2 YFSETQ. The CDR3 totals 16 residues. This CDR3 is CASSLEGAHLNTEAFF. CDR3 sequence (DNA): TGCGCCAGCAGCTTGGAAGGGGCCCACCTGAACACTGAAGCTTTCTTT.

J is TRBJ2-5 and V is TRBV27, with 14 bases matching TRBD2. Germline CDR1 is MNHEY and CDR2 is SMNVEV (reference sequence). V trimming: 5 bases; J trimming: 2 bases; junction bases outside the gene matches: 10. The CDR3 has 18 residues. The CDR3 bases are TGTGCCAGCAGTCCCCGACTAGCGGGAGGGCCTCAACAAGAGACCCAGTACTTC. This gives the protein CASSPRLAGGPQQETQYF.

The chain links TRBV5-1 to TRBJ1-3; 7 bases are a match to TRBD1. CDR1 and CDR2 (germline): SGHRS, YFSETQ. CDR3 size: 17 residues. V shed 3 bases and J 4 bases; nucleotides not matched to a gene: 13. The CDR3 reads CASSSRYRDSGGNTIYF. The CDR3 DNA is TGCGCCAGCAGCTCACGATACCGGGACAGTGGGGGAAACACCATATATTTT.